This T cell receptor beta chain was sequenced during a study of technical replicates of blood from several donors. The method was immunoSEQ multiplex PCR; TCRdb's version includes in-frame clones alone and lacks a portion of them. This sample yields about 15,000 clones, of which 65% to 90% are seen a single time; 12% belongs to the top ten. There are 15 residues in the CDR3. Deletions cut 8 bases from V and 3 bases from J, with 16 bases between. CDR1 is MDHEN and CDR2 is SYDVKM in the germline V gene. The sample consisted of PBMCs. The chain is built from TRBV28 and TRBJ1-4, with D unresolved. The clonotype was recovered from a human donor in good health. CDR3 DNA: TGTGCCAGCTCTGGTGAGGGCGGCGCTAATGAAAAACTGTTTTTT. It encodes CASSGEGGANEKLFF.